Listed here are 23 T cell receptor beta chains from one sample, sequenced in a study of read filtering for tumor transcriptome and immune sequencing. The library was built from around 380 ng RNA with molecular barcoded adaptors for alpha/delta and beta/gamma chains. One entry per CDR3 protein results from TCRdb running MiXCR on the reads. Among nearly 60,000 distinct CDR3 sequences listed, roughly 12% were seen once. Material: a population of CD138-negative cells sorted from bone marrow. The receptors here all came from a donor over 35 with multiple myeloma.

The table lists this clonotype with many counts. CDR3 sequence: CASSLIRGTEAFF. Written as DNA, the CDR3 is TGTGCCAGCAGTTTAATCAGGGGTACTGAAGCTTTCTTT. V is TRBV28 and J is TRBJ1-1, with D perhaps matching TRBD1 (6 bases). In germline, CDR1 is MDHEN, CDR2 SYDVKM. The ends were cut back, 2 bases at V and 5 bases at J, with 9 bases in the middle. The CDR3 has 13 residues. Drawing the rest from reference TRBV28 and TRBJ1-1, the complete variable domain is DVKVTQSSRYLVKRTGEKVFLECVQDMDHENMFWYRQDPGLGLRLIYFSYDVKMKEKGDIPEGYSVSREKKERFSLILESASTNQTSMYLCASSLIRGTEAFFGQGTRLTVV.

For this clonotype: This may come from a read error, since a much larger clone is one base off. The chain links TRBV9 to TRBJ2-1, with 8 bases aligning to TRBD2. The CDR3 runs 14 residues. From germline, CDR1 is SGDLS and CDR2 YYNGEE. CDR3: CASGVSGGGNEQFF. The CDR3 DNA reads as TGTGCCAGCGGCGTAAGCGGGGGAGGCAATGAGCAGTTCTTC.

This clonotype has ten or more counts. The chain carries TRBV7-9 and TRBJ2-1, with D possibly TRBD2 on 5 matching bases. Germline values: CDR1 SEHNR, CDR2 FQNEAQ (reference sequence). The germline V and J ends were trimmed by 1 base and 0 bases, with 22 bases remaining between them. This CDR3 is built from 20 residues. The CDR3 reads CASSLGSGGPGMRSYNEQFF. For the CDR3, the DNA is TGTGCCAGCAGCTTAGGGTCCGGCGGGCCTGGAATGCGCTCCTACAATGAGCAGTTCTTC. The variable domain in full, completed from reference TRBV7-9 and TRBJ2-1, reads DTGVSQNPRHKITKRGQNVTFRCDPISEHNRLYWYRQTLGQGPEFLTYFQNEAQLEKSRLLSDRFSAERPKGSFSTLEIQRTEQGDSAMYLCASSLGSGGPGMRSYNEQFFGPGTRLTVL.

The genes are TRBV12-3 or TRBV12-4 and TRBJ2-5; D is ambiguous. This CDR3 is built from 15 residues. Deletions cut 4 bases from V and 1 base from J, with 13 bases between. CDR3 loop: CASSWRDTGQETQYF. CDR3 sequence (DNA): TGTGCCAGCAGTTGGAGAGACACCGGCCAAGAGACCCAGTACTTC.

This clonotype was detected ten times or more. This chain uses TRBV6-1 with TRBJ1-5, with a tentative D call TRBD1 (5 bases). There are 13 residues in the CDR3. Germline lookup yields CDR1 MNHNS and CDR2 SASEGT. V was pared by 8 bases and J by 6 bases, with 14 bases between. The CDR3 DNA sequence: TGTGCCAGCCGGTCGGGGGTGGGTCAGCCCCAGCATTTT. It specifies CASRSGVGQPQHF.

In this sample, this clonotype turned up a few times. The chain has TRBV29-1 and TRBJ2-5; 12 bases match TRBD2. Germline lookup yields CDR1 SQVTM and CDR2 ANQGSEA. This CDR3 region has 13 residues. Trimming removed 6 bases from V and 3 bases from J; junction bases left unmatched: 2. CDR3 nucleotide sequence: TGCAGCGTCTCTAGCGGGGGGGAAGAGACCCAGTACTTC. Translating gives CSVSSGGEETQYF.

The table lists this clonotype with many counts. V and J are TRBV5-1 and TRBJ2-3; 8 nucleotides align to TRBD2. Germline CDR1 is SGHRS and CDR2 is YFSETQ. The CDR3 runs to 17 residues. Trimming at V came to 0 bases and at J to 0 bases, leaving 6 bases not matched to a gene. The CDR3, as DNA: TGCGCCAGCAGCTTGGTGGTAGCGGGGACTAGCACAGATACGCAGTATTTT. Translated, it gives CASSLVVAGTSTDTQYF.

This clonotype showed up many times. The chain couples TRBV19 to TRBJ2-1; D may be TRBD1 or TRBD2 (5 bases each). The CDR3 has 16 residues. The V gene's germline CDR1 is LNHDA and CDR2 SQIVND (reference sequence). Trimming left V 5 bases short and J 0 bases short, with 14 bases between. The CDR3 coding sequence is TGTGCCAGTAGTCCCGAGGGGCTTCGCTCCTACAATGAGCAGTTCTTC. Translating it yields CASSPEGLRSYNEQFF.

This clonotype was observed a few times. The V gene is TRBV20-1, the J gene TRBJ2-5; 8 nucleotides align to TRBD1. In germline, CDR1 is DFQATT, CDR2 SNEGSKA (reference sequence). This CDR3 has 14 residues. V dropped 5 bases and J dropped 5; count of bases not matched to a gene: 10. CDR3 nucleotide sequence: TGCAGTGCTGGGGACAGGATTGCAGCGGAGACCCAGTACTTC. Translating it yields CSAGDRIAAETQYF.

This clonotype was observed at least ten times. The chain joins TRBV5-4 to TRBJ2-3; no definite D call. The CDR3 covers 13 residues. Trimming cost V 2 bases and J 5 bases, with 9 bases left between them. CDR1 is SGHNT and CDR2 is YYREEE in the germline V gene (reference sequence). CDR3 sequence reads: CASSLVHGDTQYF. For the CDR3, the DNA is TGTGCCAGCAGCTTAGTACACGGAGATACGCAGTATTTT.

This clonotype was counted many times. The CDR3 bases are TGTGCCAGCAGTGGGACTAGCGGGGGGGCGTACGAGCAGTACTTC. Amino acid sequence: CASSGTSGGAYEQYF. The V gene is TRBV12-3 or TRBV12-4, the J gene TRBJ2-7; 16 nucleotides align to TRBD2. The V segment lost 5 bases and the J segment 4 bases; nucleotides outside the gene matches: 2. The CDR3 is 15 residues long.

This clonotype was detected ten times or more. CDR3 DNA sequence: TGTGCCTGGAGCCGGACCAGGCCGGCGCAGTATTTT. Translated: CAWSRTRPAQYF. The chain uses TRBV30 and TRBJ2-3; unclear D gene. The CDR3 is 12 residues long. CDR1 and CDR2 (germline): GTSNPN, SVGIG (reference sequence). Trimming shortened V by 3 bases and J by 10 bases, and 14 bases separated the two germline ends.

In its sample, this clonotype was seen many times. The CDR3 loop reads CSGGRRFSYNEQFF. In nucleotides, the CDR3 is TGCAGCGGGGGACGGAGGTTCTCCTACAATGAGCAGTTCTTC. This sequence joins TRBV29-1 and TRBJ2-1; D could derive from TRBD1 or TRBD2 (5 bases each). CDR3 length equals 14 residues. V shed 7 bases and J shed 0 bases, with 13 bases lying between them. CDR1 SQVTM and CDR2 ANQGSEA come from the germline V gene.

For this clonotype: One end of the junction is discordant with germline, which a read error may explain. V usage is TRBV12-3 or TRBV12-4 and J usage is TRBJ2-2; possibly TRBD1 for D (6 bases). The CDR3 covers 12 residues. The CDR3 coding sequence is TGTGCCAGCAGCCAGGGGTCCGGGGAGCTGTCTTTT. Translated, it gives CASSQGSGELSF.

This clonotype was observed a few times. V is TRBV20-1 and J is TRBJ2-5, with 14 bases matching TRBD2. Germline V gene sequence: CDR1 DFQATT, CDR2 SNEGSKA (reference sequence). Trimming removed 5 bases from V and 5 bases from J; junction bases left unmatched: 13. The CDR3 loop spans 17 amino acids. The DNA of the CDR3 is TGCAGTGCTCCTCCCGCGACTAGCGGGGGGGCTCGCGAGACCCAGTACTTC. Amino acid sequence: CSAPPATSGGARETQYF.

This clonotype was observed at least ten times. This chain joins TRBV11-1 and TRBJ1-2, with D maybe TRBD1 (5 bases). The V gene's germline CDR1 is SGHAT and CDR2 FQDESV (reference sequence). CDR3 length equals 15 residues. Trimming stripped 5 bases from V and 1 base from J, with 14 bases between. The CDR3 here is CASSRTTSHNYGYTF. CDR3 DNA: TGTGCCAGCAGCCGGACAACATCGCATAACTATGGCTACACCTTC. The full variable domain, with the rest looked up from reference TRBV11-1 and TRBJ1-2, is EAEVAQSPRYKITEKSQAVAFWCDPISGHATLYWYRQILGQGPELLVQFQDESVVDDSQLPKDRFSAERLKGVDSTLKIQPAELGDSAMYLCASSRTTSHNYGYTFGSGTRLTVV.

This clonotype has at least ten counts. The rearrangement links TRBV23-1 to TRBJ1-1, with 7 bases lining up with TRBD1. TRBV23-1 is annotated as an ORF whose role is uncertain. Germline trimming cut 6 bases from V and 4 bases from J; bases unmatched to any gene: 14. The CDR3 has 16 amino acids. CDR3 bases: TGCGCCAGCAGCCCCCAATCCGACAGGGAGGGCACTGAAGCTTTCTTT. As protein: CASSPQSDREGTEAFF.

This clonotype occurred a few times. CDR3 nucleotides: TGTGCCAGCAGTTCGCCGACTAGCGGTGCCGCCTACGAGCAGTACTTC. Its protein is CASSSPTSGAAYEQYF. The chain combines TRBV12-3 or TRBV12-4 with TRBJ2-7, with 9 bases that match TRBD2. This CDR3 contains 16 residues. With V trimmed by 4 bases and J by 2 bases, 9 bases remained unmatched.

Comments on this clonotype: This clone may be a read error of a much larger clone one base away. In this CDR3 the conserved last residue, phenylalanine or tryptophan, is missing, so a read error is likely. The chain is built from TRBV20-1 and TRBJ2-5, with no clear D. CDR3 length: 11 residues. The V gene lost 4 bases and the J gene lost 5 bases, with 8 bases spanning the gap. In germline, CDR1 is DFQATT, CDR2 SNEGSKA (reference sequence). In DNA, the CDR3 is TGCAGTGCTACACATGGGGAGACCCAGTACTCC. Its translation is CSATHGETQYS.

This clonotype occurred many times. The chain links TRBV20-1 to TRBJ2-1, with D maybe TRBD1 (6 bases). This CDR3 region has 15 residues. In germline, CDR1 is DFQATT, CDR2 SNEGSKA (reference sequence). Trimming pared 2 bases from V and 4 bases from J, leaving 15 bases between. CDR3 sequence reads: CSARTPGGGYNEQFF. The CDR3, as DNA: TGCAGTGCTAGAACACCTGGGGGCGGGTACAATGAGCAGTTCTTC.

In its sample, this clonotype was seen many times. The genes are TRBV28 and TRBJ2-2; perhaps TRBD1 as D (5 bases). This CDR3 comprises 15 residues. The V end was cut by 2 bases, the J end by 4 bases, with 11 bases between. Looked up from germline, CDR1 is MDHEN and CDR2 is SYDVKM. CDR3 protein: CASSLDDSFTGELFF. The CDR3 DNA is TGTGCCAGCAGTTTAGATGACAGCTTCACCGGGGAGCTGTTTTTT.

The V and J genes are TRBV4-1 and TRBJ2-7, with 11 bases fitting TRBD2. The germline gives CDR1 MGHRA, CDR2 YSYEKL. The ends lost 1 base at V and 4 bases at J; junction bases unmatched: 6. The CDR3 loop spans 16 amino acids. In DNA form, the CDR3 reads TGCGCCAGCAGCCAAGGCCCGGGACTAGCGGCTTACGAGCAGTACTTC. Translation gives CASSQGPGLAAYEQYF.

This clonotype was seen many times. The V call is TRBV7-6, the J call TRBJ2-3; tentatively, D is TRBD1 (6 bases). V was clipped by 1 base and J by 1 base, with 9 bases between them. Germline loops: CDR1 SGHVS, CDR2 FNYEAQ. There are 15 residues in the CDR3. The CDR3 bases are TGTGCCAGCAGCTTAGGGGGACAAGGCACAGATACGCAGTATTTT. It encodes CASSLGGQGTDTQYF.